The next 12 T cell receptor beta chains were all read from a single sample in a study of blood T cell repertoires in COVID-19. Here immunoSEQ multiplex PCR was the method, and the copy in TCRdb shows in-frame clones only, minus some. The sample lists about 280,000 clones, around 85% seen once, with roughly 5% in the top ten. Sequencing was done on a sample of peripheral blood. Every receptor here comes from a man over 45 with active or convalescent COVID-19.

This clone came up once. At the DNA level, this CDR3 is encoded by other sequences in the same sample as well. The CDR3 loop is CASSPGAYEQYF. CDR3 coding DNA: TGTGCCAGCAGCCCAGGGGCCTACGAGCAGTACTTC. V is TRBV7-9 and J is TRBJ2-7, with D possibly TRBD1 on 6 matching bases. The germline CDR1 and CDR2 sequences are SEHNR and FQNEAQ (reference sequence). The CDR3 runs 12 residues. Trimming left V 5 bases short and J 2 bases short, with 7 bases between. Using reference TRBV7-9 and TRBJ2-7 for the parts outside the CDR3, the full variable domain is DTGVSQNPRHKITKRGQNVTFRCDPISEHNRLYWYRQTLGQGPEFLTYFQNEAQLEKSRLLSDRFSAERPKGSFSTLEIQRTEQGDSAMYLCASSPGAYEQYFGPGTRLTVT.

The chain joins TRBV18 to TRBJ2-2; D possibly corresponds to TRBD2 (6 bases). Trimming removed 3 bases at V and 6 bases at J, with 17 bases between. The CDR3 covers 16 residues. CDR1 and CDR2 from the germline V gene are KGHSH and LQKENI. The CDR3 nucleotides read TGTGCCAGCTCACCCCAAGGGGCGTCGGGGGCCGGGGAGCTGTTTTTT. Translated: CASSPQGASGAGELFF. Based on the CDR3 plus reference TRBV18 and TRBJ2-2, the full variable domain is NAGVMQNPRHLVRRRGQEARLRCSPMKGHSHVYWYRQLPEEGLKFMVYLQKENIIDESGMPKERFSAEFPKEGPSILRIQQVVRGDSAAYFCASSPQGASGAGELFFGEGSRLTVL.

This CDR3 is CASRPYAGGGDNEQFF. Here the CDR3 DNA reads TGTGCCAGCAGGCCCTATGCGGGAGGTGGGGACAATGAGCAGTTCTTC. The chain couples TRBV28 to TRBJ2-1; 8 positions match TRBD2. V lost 6 bases, J lost 5 bases, and 12 bases stayed unmatched. CDR1 and CDR2 from the germline V gene are MDHEN and SYDVKM. CDR3 length: 16 residues.

The CDR3 DNA reads as TGCGCCAGCAGCCAAGTCGGGAGTCCTGGGGCCAACGTCCTGACTTTC. Translating it yields CASSQVGSPGANVLTF. This chain uses TRBV4-3 with TRBJ2-6; possible D gene TRBD2, 6 bases. Trimming pared 1 base from V and 2 bases from J, leaving 9 bases between. CDR3 length: 16 residues. CDR1 is LGHNA, CDR2 YSLEER, per germline.

The chain employs TRBV5-4 and TRBJ1-2, with 9 bases aligning to TRBD1. The germline gives CDR1 SGHNT, CDR2 YYREEE (reference sequence). The CDR3 has 14 amino acids. Losses at the gene ends were 4 bases for V and 1 base for J; bases not matched to a gene: 2. In nucleotides, the CDR3 is TGTGCCAGCAGCCCGGGACAGGGTAACTATGGCTACACCTTC. As protein: CASSPGQGNYGYTF.

The chain is built from TRBV7-9 and TRBJ1-1; D is unresolved. The CDR3 sequence is 12 residues long. CDR1 and CDR2 from the germline V gene are SEHNR and FQNEAQ (reference sequence). Trimming removed 6 bases from V and 1 base from J, with 6 bases in between. CDR3 nucleotides: TGTGCCAGCAGTCCCAAGAACACTGAAGCTTTCTTT. It is translated as CASSPKNTEAFF. The complete variable domain, with remaining parts taken from reference TRBV7-9 and TRBJ1-1, reads DTGVSQNPRHKITKRGQNVTFRCDPISEHNRLYWYRQTLGQGPEFLTYFQNEAQLEKSRLLSDRFSAERPKGSFSTLEIQRTEQGDSAMYLCASSPKNTEAFFGQGTRLTVV.

A single count supports this clone. The gene calls are TRBV18 and TRBJ1-1; TRBD1 aligns across 7 bases. CDR3 length: 15 residues. Germline lookup yields CDR1 KGHSH and CDR2 LQKENI. With 3 bases clipped from V and 1 base from J, the junction kept 5 bases outside the gene matches. The DNA for the CDR3 is TGTGCCAGCTCACCTAAGACAGGGCCGAACACTGAAGCTTTCTTT. This gives the protein CASSPKTGPNTEAFF.

The chain carries TRBV5-1 and TRBJ1-1; TRBD1 matches at 7 bases. The CDR3 runs 15 residues. Germline V lookup: CDR1 SGHRS, CDR2 YFSETQ. The ends lost 4 bases at V and 0 bases at J; junction bases unmatched: 6. This chain's CDR3 is CASSPGQTLNTEAFF. The CDR3 nucleotides are TGCGCCAGCAGCCCGGGACAGACACTGAACACTGAAGCTTTCTTT.

The V call is TRBV5-6, the J call TRBJ2-7; no reliable D call. The germline V gene encodes CDR1 SGHDT and CDR2 YYEEEE. The CDR3 is made up of 13 amino acids. V lost 0 bases and J 5 bases, leaving 9 bases between the germline ends. The CDR3 spells CASSLDIEDEQYF. The CDR3 DNA reads TGTGCCAGCAGCTTGGACATCGAGGACGAGCAGTACTTC.

The chain is built from TRBV11-2 and TRBJ2-7, with D unresolved. Germline V gene data show CDR1 as SGHAT and CDR2 as FQNNGV. V was trimmed by 0 bases and J by 6 bases, leaving 15 bases between them. This CDR3 has 15 amino acids. The CDR3 region is CASSLDRFSLGEQYF. The CDR3 region has the DNA TGTGCCAGCAGCTTAGATCGGTTTAGCTTGGGCGAGCAGTACTTC.

The V call is TRBV6-5, the J call TRBJ1-1; unclear D gene. Trimming took off 0 bases at V and 1 base at J, with 6 bases between the two ends. There are 14 residues in the CDR3. The germline V gene has CDR1 MNHEY and CDR2 SVGAGI. CDR3 loop: CASSYSSRNTEAFF. As DNA, the CDR3 is TGTGCCAGCAGTTACTCGTCGCGGAACACTGAAGCTTTCTTT.

The chain carries TRBV28 and TRBJ1-4; tentative D call: TRBD1 (5 bases). CDR1 is MDHEN, CDR2 SYDVKM, per germline. The CDR3 covers 12 residues. Trimming shortened V by 8 bases and J by 6 bases, and 10 bases separated the two germline ends. The CDR3 sequence: CASAGEDEKLFF. DNA for the CDR3: TGTGCCAGCGCGGGGGAAGATGAAAAACTGTTTTTT.